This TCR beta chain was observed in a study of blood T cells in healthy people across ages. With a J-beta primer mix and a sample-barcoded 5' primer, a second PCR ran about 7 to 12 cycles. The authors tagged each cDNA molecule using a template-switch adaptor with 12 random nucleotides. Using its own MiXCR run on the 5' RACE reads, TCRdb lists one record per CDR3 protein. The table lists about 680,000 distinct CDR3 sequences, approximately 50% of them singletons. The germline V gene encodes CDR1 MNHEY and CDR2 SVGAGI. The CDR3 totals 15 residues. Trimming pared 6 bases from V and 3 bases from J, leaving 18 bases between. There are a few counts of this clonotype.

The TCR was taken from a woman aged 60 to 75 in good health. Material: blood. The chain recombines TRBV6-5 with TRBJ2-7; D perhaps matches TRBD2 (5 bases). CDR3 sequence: CASSRSGDLRYEQYF. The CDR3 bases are TGTGCCAGCAGCCGCAGCGGAGATTTACGCTACGAGCAGTACTTC.